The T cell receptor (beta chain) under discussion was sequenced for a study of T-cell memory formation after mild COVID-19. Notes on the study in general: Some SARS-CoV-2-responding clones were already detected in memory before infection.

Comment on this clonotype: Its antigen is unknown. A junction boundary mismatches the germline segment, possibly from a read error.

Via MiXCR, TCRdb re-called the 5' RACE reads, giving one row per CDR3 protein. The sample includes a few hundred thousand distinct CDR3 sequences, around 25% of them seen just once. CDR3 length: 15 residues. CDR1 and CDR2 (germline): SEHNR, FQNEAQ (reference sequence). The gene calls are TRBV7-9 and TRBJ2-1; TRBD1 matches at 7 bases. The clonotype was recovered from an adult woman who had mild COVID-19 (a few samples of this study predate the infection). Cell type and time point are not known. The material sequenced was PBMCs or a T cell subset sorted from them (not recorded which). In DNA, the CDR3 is TGTTCCAGCAGCTTAGGCAGGGGGAACCACAATGAGCAGTTCTTC. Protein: CSSSLGRGNHNEQFF.